This is a list of T cell receptor beta chains from one sample in a study of T and B cells in COVID-19 patients. TCRdb ran MiXCR on the multiplex PCR reads and lists one entry per CDR3 protein. Of 4,000 or so distinct CDR3 sequences listed, less than 25% were seen once; the top ten hold around 25%. The sample comprised blood. Receptor source: a human donor with active COVID-19. CDR3s include the opening cysteine and the closing phenylalanine or tryptophan. The D gene is left open where the match is weak. Part of the rows lack a size; the others show once, few, many or a class for expanded clones.

>few|TRBJ2-1|TRBV5-1|TRBD2
CASSLAGTSGGSYNEQFF
TGCGCCAGCAGCTTGGCAGGGACTAGTGGTGGCTCCTACAATGAGCAGTTCTTC
>medium-sized|TRBJ2-7|TRBV18|.
CASSPGLGEQYF
TGTGCCAGCTCACCTGGACTGGGGGAGCAGTACTTC
>medium-sized|TRBJ2-6|TRBV7-2|.
CASSERLSGANVLTF
TGTGCCAGCAGCGAACGATTGTCTGGGGCCAACGTCCTGACTTTC
>medium-sized|TRBJ1-2|TRBV29-1|.
CSVEDRVDYGYTF
TGCAGCGTTGAAGACAGGGTCGACTATGGCTACACCTTC
>.|TRBJ2-3|TRBV29-1|.
CSIGTDTQYF
TGCAGCATTGGGACAGATACGCAGTATTTT
>.|TRBJ2-5|TRBV5-1|.
CASSLLQRETQYF
TGCGCCAGCAGCTTGCTTCAGCGGGAGACCCAGTACTTC
>.|TRBJ2-2|TRBV30|TRBD2
CAWSLGLAGGYGELFF
TGTGCCTGGAGTCTTGGACTAGCGGGAGGATACGGGGAGCTGTTTTTT
>many|TRBJ1-1|TRBV5-6|.
CASSLVSGGAFF
TGTGCCAGCAGCTTGGTGTCAGGCGGAGCTTTCTTT
>large|TRBJ2-2|TRBV29-1|TRBD1
CSVQGQGAITGELFF
TGCAGCGTTCAAGGACAGGGGGCTATAACCGGGGAGCTGTTTTTT
>.|TRBJ2-2|TRBV7-3|TRBD2
CASSSPSGSASTGELFF
TGTGCCAGCAGCTCGCCTAGCGGGAGCGCCTCCACCGGGGAGCTGTTTTTT
>large|TRBJ2-3|TRBV19|TRBD1
CASSRQGTDTQYF
TGTGCCAGTAGTAGACAGGGGACAGATACGCAGTATTTT
>many|TRBJ2-7|TRBV24-1|.
CATSVTTKRSSYEQYF
TGTGCCACCAGTGTCACCACCAAGCGAAGCTCCTACGAGCAGTACTTC
>medium-sized|TRBJ1-5|TRBV30|.
CAWSQMGLSSNQPQHF
TGTGCCTGGAGCCAAATGGGGCTAAGTAGCAATCAGCCCCAGCATTTT
>medium-sized|TRBJ2-1|TRBV5-1|TRBD2
CASSTSGRGNEQFF
TGCGCCAGCAGCACTAGCGGGAGGGGCAATGAGCAGTTCTTC
>.|TRBJ2-1|TRBV27|TRBD2
CASRGSSGSKNEQFF
TGTGCCAGCAGGGGTTCTAGCGGGAGTAAGAATGAGCAGTTCTTC
>few|TRBJ1-6|TRBV7-9|.
CASTPDSYNSPLHF
TGTGCCAGCACCCCAGACTCCTATAATTCACCCCTCCACTTT
>medium-sized|TRBJ1-5|TRBV19|.
CASKGPHNQPQHF
TGTGCCAGTAAGGGGCCTCACAATCAGCCCCAGCATTTT
>.|TRBJ2-2|TRBV7-9|TRBD1
CASSRGQGITGELFF
TGTGCTAGCAGCCGGGGACAGGGGATCACCGGGGAGCTGTTTTTT
>.|TRBJ1-2|TRBV20-1|TRBD1
CSARAQGALAFFGYTF
TGCAGTGCTAGAGCTCAGGGGGCGCTAGCATTCTTTGGCTACACCTTC
>few|TRBJ2-7|TRBV20-1|.
CSASAGSWGEQYF
TGCAGTGCTAGTGCCGGGAGTTGGGGGGAGCAGTACTTC
>few|TRBJ2-1|TRBV5-6|TRBD1
CASSLEWTGFYNEQFF
TGTGCCAGCAGCTTGGAGTGGACAGGCTTCTACAATGAGCAGTTCTTC
>medium-sized|TRBJ2-5|TRBV6-5|.
CASSFRETQYF
TGTGCCAGCAGTTTTCGCGAGACCCAGTACTTC
>once|TRBJ1-1|TRBV5-8|.
CASSPSGSTEAFF
TGTGCCAGCAGCCCATCAGGGAGCACTGAAGCTTTCTTT
>medium-sized|TRBJ1-5|TRBV19|TRBD1
CASSRQGMGNQPQHF
TGTGCCAGTAGTCGACAGGGGATGGGCAATCAGCCCCAGCATTTT